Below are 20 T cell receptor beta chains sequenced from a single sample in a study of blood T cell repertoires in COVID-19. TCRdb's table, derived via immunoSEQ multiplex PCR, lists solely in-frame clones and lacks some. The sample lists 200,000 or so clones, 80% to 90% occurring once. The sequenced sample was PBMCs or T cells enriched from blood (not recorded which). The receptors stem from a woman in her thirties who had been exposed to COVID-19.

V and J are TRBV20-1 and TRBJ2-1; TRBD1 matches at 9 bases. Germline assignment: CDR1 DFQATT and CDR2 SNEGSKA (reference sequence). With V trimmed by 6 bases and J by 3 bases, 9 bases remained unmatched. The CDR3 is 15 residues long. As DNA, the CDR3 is TGCAGTGCGAGTAGGGGGGGACAGGGCTACAATGAGCAGTTCTTC. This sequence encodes CSASRGGQGYNEQFF.

CDR3 sequence reads: CASSDQKNTEAFF. For the CDR3, the DNA is TGTGCCAGCAGTGACCAGAAGAACACTGAAGCTTTCTTT. J is TRBJ1-1 and V is TRBV6-1; D is undetermined. Per germline, CDR1 MNHNS and CDR2 SASEGT. The CDR3 sequence is 13 residues long. Between the trimmed V and J ends, which lost 3 bases and 1 base, there was a span of 6 bases.

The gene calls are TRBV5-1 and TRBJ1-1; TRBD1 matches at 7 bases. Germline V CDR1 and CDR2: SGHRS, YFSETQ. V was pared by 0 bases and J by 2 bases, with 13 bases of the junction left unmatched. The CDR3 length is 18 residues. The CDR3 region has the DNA TGCGCCAGCAGCTTGGCGACATGGGGGACAGCCACCAACACTGAAGCTTTCTTT. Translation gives CASSLATWGTATNTEAFF.

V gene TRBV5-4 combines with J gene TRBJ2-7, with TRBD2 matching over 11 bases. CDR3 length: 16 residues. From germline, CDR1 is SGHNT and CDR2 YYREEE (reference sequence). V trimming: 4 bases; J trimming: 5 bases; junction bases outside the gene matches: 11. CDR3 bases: TGTGCCAGCAGCCAACGACTAGCGGGAAGGTATGACGAGCAGTACTTC. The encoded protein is CASSQRLAGRYDEQYF.

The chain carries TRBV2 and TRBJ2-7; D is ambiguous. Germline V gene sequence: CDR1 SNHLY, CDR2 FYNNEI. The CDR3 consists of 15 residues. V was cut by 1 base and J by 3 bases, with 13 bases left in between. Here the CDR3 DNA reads TGTGCCAGCAGTGAAGGGGCCGTTCTAATCTACGAGCAGTACTTC. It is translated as CASSEGAVLIYEQYF. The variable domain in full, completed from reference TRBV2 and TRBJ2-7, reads EPEVTQTPSHQVTQMGQEVILRCVPISNHLYFYWYRQILGQKVEFLVSFYNNEISEKSEIFDDQFSVERPDGSNFTLKIRSTKLEDSAMYFCASSEGAVLIYEQYFGPGTRLTVT.

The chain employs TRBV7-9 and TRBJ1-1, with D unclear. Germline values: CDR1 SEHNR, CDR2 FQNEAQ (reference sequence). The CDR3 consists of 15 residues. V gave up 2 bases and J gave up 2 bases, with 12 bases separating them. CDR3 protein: CASSLLSGGNTEAFF. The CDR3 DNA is TGTGCCAGCAGCTTACTTTCAGGAGGAAACACTGAAGCTTTCTTT.

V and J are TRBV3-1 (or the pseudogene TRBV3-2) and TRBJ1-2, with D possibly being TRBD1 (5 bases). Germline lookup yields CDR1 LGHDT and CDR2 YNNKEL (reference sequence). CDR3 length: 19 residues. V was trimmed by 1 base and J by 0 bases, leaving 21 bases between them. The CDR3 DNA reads TGTGCCAGCAGCCAAGTGGTTCGAGGAGGGGCTAGTTCTAACTATGGCTACACCTTC. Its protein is CASSQVVRGGASSNYGYTF.

Here the CDR3 reads CASSLTSGYEQYF. The DNA for the CDR3 is TGTGCCAGCAGCTTAACTAGCGGTTACGAGCAGTACTTC. The V and J genes are TRBV7-9 and TRBJ2-7; 8 nucleotides align to TRBD2. There are 13 residues in the CDR3. V shed 2 bases and J 4 bases; nucleotides not matched to a gene: 1. Germline V lookup: CDR1 SEHNR, CDR2 FQNEAQ (reference sequence).

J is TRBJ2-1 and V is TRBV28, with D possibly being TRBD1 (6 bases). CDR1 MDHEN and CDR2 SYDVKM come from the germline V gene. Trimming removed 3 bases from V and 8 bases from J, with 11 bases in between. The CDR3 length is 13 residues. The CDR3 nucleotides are TGTGCCAGCAGTTTTGAAGGGGGACATGAGCAGTTCTTC. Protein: CASSFEGGHEQFF. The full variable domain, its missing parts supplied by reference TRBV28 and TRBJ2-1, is DVKVTQSSRYLVKRTGEKVFLECVQDMDHENMFWYRQDPGLGLRLIYFSYDVKMKEKGDIPEGYSVSREKKERFSLILESASTNQTSMYLCASSFEGGHEQFFGPGTRLTVL.

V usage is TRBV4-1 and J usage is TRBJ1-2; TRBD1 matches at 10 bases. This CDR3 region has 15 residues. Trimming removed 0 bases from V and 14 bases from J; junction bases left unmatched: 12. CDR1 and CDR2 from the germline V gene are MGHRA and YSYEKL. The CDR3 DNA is TGCGCCAGCAGCCAAGATTTCCCGGGACAGGGGATTTGTACCTTC. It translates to CASSQDFPGQGICTF.

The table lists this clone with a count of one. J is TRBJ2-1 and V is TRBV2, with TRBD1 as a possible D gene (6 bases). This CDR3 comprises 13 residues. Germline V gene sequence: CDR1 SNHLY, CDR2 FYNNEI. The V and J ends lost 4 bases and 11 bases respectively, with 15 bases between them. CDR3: CASSVESRGKQFF. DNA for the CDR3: TGTGCCAGCAGTGTGGAGTCCAGGGGTAAGCAGTTCTTC.

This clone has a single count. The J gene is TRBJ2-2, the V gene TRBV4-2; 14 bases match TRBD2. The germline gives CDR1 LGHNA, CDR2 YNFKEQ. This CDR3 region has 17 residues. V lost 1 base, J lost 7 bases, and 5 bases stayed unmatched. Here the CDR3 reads CASSQGGLAGVFGELFF. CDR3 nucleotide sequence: TGTGCCAGCAGCCAAGGGGGACTAGCGGGAGTCTTCGGGGAGCTGTTTTTT.

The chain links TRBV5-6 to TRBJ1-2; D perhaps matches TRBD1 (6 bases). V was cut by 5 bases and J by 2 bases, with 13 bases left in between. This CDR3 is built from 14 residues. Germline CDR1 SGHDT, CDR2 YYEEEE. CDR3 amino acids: CASRGAGENYGYTF. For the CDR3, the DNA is TGTGCCAGCAGGGGGGCAGGGGAGAACTATGGCTACACCTTC.

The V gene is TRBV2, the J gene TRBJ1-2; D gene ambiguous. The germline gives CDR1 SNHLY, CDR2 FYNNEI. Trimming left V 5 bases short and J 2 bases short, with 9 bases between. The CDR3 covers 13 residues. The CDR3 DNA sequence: TGTGCCAGCAGTAAGACACTGAACTATGGCTACACCTTC. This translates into CASSKTLNYGYTF.

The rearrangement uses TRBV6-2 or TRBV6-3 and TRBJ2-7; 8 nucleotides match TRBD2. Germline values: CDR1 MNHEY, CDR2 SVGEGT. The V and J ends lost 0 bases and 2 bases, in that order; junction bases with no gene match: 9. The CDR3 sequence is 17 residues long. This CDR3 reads CASSYSGRAGGTYEQYF. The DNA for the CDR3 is TGTGCCAGCAGTTACTCCGGCAGGGCGGGGGGAACCTACGAGCAGTACTTC.

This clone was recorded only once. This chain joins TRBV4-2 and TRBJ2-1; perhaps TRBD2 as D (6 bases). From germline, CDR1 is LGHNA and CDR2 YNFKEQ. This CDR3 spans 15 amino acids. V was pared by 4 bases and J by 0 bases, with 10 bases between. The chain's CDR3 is CASSPGTFSYNEQFF. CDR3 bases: TGTGCCAGCAGCCCCGGGACTTTCTCCTACAATGAGCAGTTCTTC.

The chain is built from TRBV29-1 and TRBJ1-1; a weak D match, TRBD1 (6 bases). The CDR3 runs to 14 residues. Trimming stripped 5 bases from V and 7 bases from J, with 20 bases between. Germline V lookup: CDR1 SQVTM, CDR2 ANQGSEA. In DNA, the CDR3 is TGCAGCGTTTGCAGGGGTATGGGTTCGGATGAAGCTTTCTTT. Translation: CSVCRGMGSDEAFF.

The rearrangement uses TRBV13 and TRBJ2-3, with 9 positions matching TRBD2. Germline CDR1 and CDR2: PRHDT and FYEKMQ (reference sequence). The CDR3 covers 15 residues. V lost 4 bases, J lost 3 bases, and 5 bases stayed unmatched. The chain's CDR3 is CASSSSSGKTDTQYF. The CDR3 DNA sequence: TGTGCCAGCAGCTCCTCTAGCGGGAAAACAGATACGCAGTATTTT.

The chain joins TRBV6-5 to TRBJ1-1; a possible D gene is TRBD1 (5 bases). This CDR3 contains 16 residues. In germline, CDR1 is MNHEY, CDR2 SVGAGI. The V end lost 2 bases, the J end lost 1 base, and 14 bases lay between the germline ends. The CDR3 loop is CASSYGAGGKNTEAFF. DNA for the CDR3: TGTGCCAGCAGTTACGGGGCAGGCGGAAAGAACACTGAAGCTTTCTTT.

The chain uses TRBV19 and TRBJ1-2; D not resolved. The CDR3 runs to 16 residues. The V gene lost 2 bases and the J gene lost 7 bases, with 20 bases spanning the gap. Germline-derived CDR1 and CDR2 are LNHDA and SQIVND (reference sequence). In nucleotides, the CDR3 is TGTGCCAGTAGTATAATGGTCTCCAACCCTATCTTTGGCTACACCTTC. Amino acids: CASSIMVSNPIFGYTF.